This T cell receptor beta chain came from a study of T-cell memory formation after mild COVID-19. Study-level information: Among the donors, TCR clusters were largely specific to each donor. Study conclusions and caveats: Researchers found some responding clones in pre-infection memory, a sign that cross-reactive memory joined. Researchers could not confirm that second-wave clones peaking on day 37 targeted SARS-CoV-2.

Note on this clonotype: Its antigen is unknown.

With constant-segment primers, 5'RACE yielded cDNA libraries of TCR alpha and TCR beta that carried sample barcodes and UMIs. TCRdb processed the 5' RACE reads anew with MiXCR; each CDR3 protein has one entry. The table records more than 35,000 distinct CDR3 sequences, 8% to 10% of them present only once. The sequenced sample was PBMCs or a T cell subset sorted from them (not recorded which). The sequence derives from an adult woman who had mild COVID-19 (a few samples of this study predate the infection). Cell type and time point are not known.

The CDR3 spells CASTSSGSNQPQHF. The CDR3 coding sequence is TGTGCCAGCACCTCCTCGGGGAGCAATCAGCCCCAGCATTTT. This chain joins TRBV6-2 or TRBV6-3 and TRBJ1-5; D not resolved. CDR3 length equals 14 residues. Germline CDR1 is MNHEY and CDR2 is SVGEGT. V lost 7 bases and J 1 base, leaving 11 bases between the germline ends.